This T cell receptor (beta chain) was profiled in a study of T cells expressing NK-cell markers. TCRdb re-called the 5' RACE reads; one entry per CDR3 protein, DNA not given. The sample table includes about 550,000 distinct CDR3 sequences. CDR1 is MRHNA, CDR2 SNTAGT, per germline. CDR3 length: 14 amino acids. Study results and limitations: The contribution of dominant NKG2C+ clonotypes to CD8+ T cells in roughly 6 donors was about 1.0-7.5%. HCMV specificity of the expanded NKG2C+ T cell clones was not established.

Note on this clonotype: Its antigen remains unknown.

The source of this sequence is a man younger than 35 in good health. The sample consisted of blood T cells: a sorted CD56 or NKG2C T cell subset, CD4+ or CD8+ T cells, or bulk PBMC T cells (not recorded which). The chain has TRBV6-4 and TRBJ2-1; TCRdb's assignment of TRBD1 cannot be checked, as there is no DNA. The CDR3 reads CASSERGGYNEQFF.